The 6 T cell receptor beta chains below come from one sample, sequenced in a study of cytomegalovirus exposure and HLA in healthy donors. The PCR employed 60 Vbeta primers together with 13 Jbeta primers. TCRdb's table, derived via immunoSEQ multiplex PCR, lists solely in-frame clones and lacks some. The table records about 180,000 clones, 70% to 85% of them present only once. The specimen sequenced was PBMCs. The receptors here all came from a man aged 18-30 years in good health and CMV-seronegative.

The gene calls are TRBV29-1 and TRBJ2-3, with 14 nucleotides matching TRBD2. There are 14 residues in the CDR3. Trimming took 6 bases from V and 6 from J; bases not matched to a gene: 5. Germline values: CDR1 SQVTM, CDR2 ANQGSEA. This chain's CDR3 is CSVGLAGVGDTQYF. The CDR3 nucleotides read TGCAGCGTGGGACTAGCGGGAGTCGGTGATACGCAGTATTTT.

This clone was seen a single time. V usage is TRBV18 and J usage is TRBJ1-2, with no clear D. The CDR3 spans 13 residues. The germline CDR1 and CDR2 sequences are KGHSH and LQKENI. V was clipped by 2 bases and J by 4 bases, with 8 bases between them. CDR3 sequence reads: CASSPDKVYGYTF. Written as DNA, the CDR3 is TGTGCCAGCTCACCAGACAAGGTCTATGGCTACACCTTC. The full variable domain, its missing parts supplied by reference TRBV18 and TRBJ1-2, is NAGVMQNPRHLVRRRGQEARLRCSPMKGHSHVYWYRQLPEEGLKFMVYLQKENIIDESGMPKERFSAEFPKEGPSILRIQQVVRGDSAAYFCASSPDKVYGYTFGSGTRLTVV.

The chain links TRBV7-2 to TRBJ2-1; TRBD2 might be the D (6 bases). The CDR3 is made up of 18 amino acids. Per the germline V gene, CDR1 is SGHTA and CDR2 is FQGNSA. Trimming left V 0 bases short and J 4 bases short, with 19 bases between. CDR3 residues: CASSLAFSGRGKYNEQFF. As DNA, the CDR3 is TGTGCCAGCAGCTTAGCTTTTAGTGGGCGCGGGAAATACAATGAGCAGTTCTTC. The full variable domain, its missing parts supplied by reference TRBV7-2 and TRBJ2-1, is GAGVSQSPSNKVTEKGKDVELRCDPISGHTALYWYRQSLGQGLEFLIYFQGNSAPDKSGLPSDRFSAERTGGSVSTLTIQRTQQEDSAVYLCASSLAFSGRGKYNEQFFGPGTRLTVL.

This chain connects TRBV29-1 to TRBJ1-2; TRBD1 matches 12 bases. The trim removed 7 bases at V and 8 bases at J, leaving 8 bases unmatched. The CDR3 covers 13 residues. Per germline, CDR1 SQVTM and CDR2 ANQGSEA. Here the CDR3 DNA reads TGCAGCGCATCCTCCGGGACAGGGGGCGGCTACACCTTC. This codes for CSASSGTGGGYTF. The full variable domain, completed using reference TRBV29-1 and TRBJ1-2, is SAVISQKPSRDICQRGTSLTIQCQVDSQVTMMFWYRQQPGQSLTLIATANQGSEATYESGFVIDKFPISRPNLTFSTLTVSNMSPEDSSIYLCSASSGTGGGYTFGSGTRLTVV.

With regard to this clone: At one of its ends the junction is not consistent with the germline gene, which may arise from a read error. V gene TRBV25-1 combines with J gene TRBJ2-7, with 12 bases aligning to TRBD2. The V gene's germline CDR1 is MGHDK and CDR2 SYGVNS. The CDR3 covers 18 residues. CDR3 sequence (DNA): TGTGCCAGCAGTGAAGGGCTCTTGACTAGCGGGAGCTCCCACGAGCAGTACTTC. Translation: CASSEGLLTSGSSHEQYF.

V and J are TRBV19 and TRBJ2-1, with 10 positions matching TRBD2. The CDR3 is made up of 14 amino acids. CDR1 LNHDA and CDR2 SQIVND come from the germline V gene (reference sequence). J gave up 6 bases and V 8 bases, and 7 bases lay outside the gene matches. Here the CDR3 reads CASSKRGGLNEQFF. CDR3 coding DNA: TGTGCCAGTTCCAAGCGGGGGGGCCTCAATGAGCAGTTCTTC.